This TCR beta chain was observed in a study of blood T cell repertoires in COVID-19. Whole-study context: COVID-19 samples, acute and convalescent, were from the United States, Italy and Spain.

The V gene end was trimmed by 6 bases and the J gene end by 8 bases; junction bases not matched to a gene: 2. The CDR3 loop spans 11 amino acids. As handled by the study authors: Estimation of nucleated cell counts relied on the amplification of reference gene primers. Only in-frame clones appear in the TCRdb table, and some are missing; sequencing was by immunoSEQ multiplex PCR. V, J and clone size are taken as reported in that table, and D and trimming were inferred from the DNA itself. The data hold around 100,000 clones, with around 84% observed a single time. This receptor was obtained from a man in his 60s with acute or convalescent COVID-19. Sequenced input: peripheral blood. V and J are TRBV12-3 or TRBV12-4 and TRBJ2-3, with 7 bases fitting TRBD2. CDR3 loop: CASSTGGTQYF. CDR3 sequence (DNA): TGTGCCAGCAGCACGGGGGGTACGCAGTATTTT.